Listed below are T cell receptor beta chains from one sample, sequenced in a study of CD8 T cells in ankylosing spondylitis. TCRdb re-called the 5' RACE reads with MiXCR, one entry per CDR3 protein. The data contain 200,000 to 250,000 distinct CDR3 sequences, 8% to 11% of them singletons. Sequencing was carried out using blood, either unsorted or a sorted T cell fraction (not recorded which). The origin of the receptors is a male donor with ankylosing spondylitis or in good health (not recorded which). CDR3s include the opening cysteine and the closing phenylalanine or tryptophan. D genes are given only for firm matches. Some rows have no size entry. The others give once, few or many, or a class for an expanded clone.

cdr3_nt: TGTGCCAGCAGCCGGACAGGTATCCTTGACTCTGGGGCCAACGTCCTGACTTTC; cdr3_aa: CASSRTGILDSGANVLTF; d_call: TRBD1; v_call: TRBV6-1; clone_size: NA; cdr3_length: 18; j_call: TRBJ2-6
cdr3_nt: TGTGCCAGCAGCCAAGGGACAGGGGGCTATGGCTACACCTTC; cdr3_aa: CASSQGTGGYGYTF; d_call: TRBD1; v_call: TRBV4-2; clone_size: NA; cdr3_length: 14; j_call: TRBJ1-2
cdr3_nt: TGTGCCACCAGCAGTACAGGGGCATACTCACCCCTCCACTTT; cdr3_aa: CATSSTGAYSPLHF; d_call: TRBD1; v_call: TRBV15; clone_size: few; cdr3_length: 14; j_call: TRBJ1-6
cdr3_nt: TGCAGCGCCCGGGGACAGACGAACTATGGCTACACCTTC; cdr3_aa: CSARGQTNYGYTF; d_call: TRBD1; v_call: TRBV29-1; clone_size: NA; cdr3_length: 13; j_call: TRBJ1-2
cdr3_nt: TGCGCCAGCAGCTTGGGAGGCAAGGATGAAAAACTGTTTTTT; cdr3_aa: CASSLGGKDEKLFF; d_call: NA; v_call: TRBV5-1; clone_size: many; cdr3_length: 14; j_call: TRBJ1-4
cdr3_nt: TGCAGTGCTAATCTAGCGCTGAGCTCCTACGAGCAGTACTTC; cdr3_aa: CSANLALSSYEQYF; d_call: NA; v_call: TRBV20-1; clone_size: many; cdr3_length: 14; j_call: TRBJ2-7
cdr3_nt: TGTGCCAGCAGTGAAGAAACGGGGAGGACTGAAGCTTTCTTT; cdr3_aa: CASSEETGRTEAFF; d_call: NA; v_call: TRBV2; clone_size: many; cdr3_length: 14; j_call: TRBJ1-1
cdr3_nt: TGCGCCAGCAGCTTAAGCGGATCCCGAAACTATGGCTACACCTTC; cdr3_aa: CASSLSGSRNYGYTF; d_call: NA; v_call: TRBV5-1; clone_size: many; cdr3_length: 15; j_call: TRBJ1-2
cdr3_nt: TGCGCCAGCAGCCCGACCTGGGAGAGCTCCTACAATGAGCAGTTCTTC; cdr3_aa: CASSPTWESSYNEQFF; d_call: NA; v_call: TRBV5-1; clone_size: many; cdr3_length: 16; j_call: TRBJ2-1
cdr3_nt: TGTGCCAGCAGCTTGGCCGGGGGAGACACCTACGAGCAGTACTTC; cdr3_aa: CASSLAGGDTYEQYF; d_call: NA; v_call: TRBV5-5; clone_size: few; cdr3_length: 15; j_call: TRBJ2-7
cdr3_nt: TGCGCCAGCAGCTTCGCCGGCGCGGGCCCCGCAGATACGCAGTATTTT; cdr3_aa: CASSFAGAGPADTQYF; d_call: NA; v_call: TRBV5-1; clone_size: many; cdr3_length: 16; j_call: TRBJ2-3
cdr3_nt: TGCAGTGCTACAGCGGGGGAGAACCGCGAGCAGTACTTC; cdr3_aa: CSATAGENREQYF; d_call: TRBD2; v_call: TRBV20-1; clone_size: many; cdr3_length: 13; j_call: TRBJ2-7
cdr3_nt: TGTGCCAGCAGCCAAGATGCGGCGGGCACCGGGGAGCTGTTTTTT; cdr3_aa: CASSQDAAGTGELFF; d_call: NA; v_call: TRBV3-1; clone_size: many; cdr3_length: 15; j_call: TRBJ2-2
cdr3_nt: TGCAGTGCCCGGAGCGGCCTCGACGCCGGGGAGCTGTTTTTT; cdr3_aa: CSARSGLDAGELFF; d_call: NA; v_call: TRBV20-1; clone_size: many; cdr3_length: 14; j_call: TRBJ2-2
cdr3_nt: TGTGCCAGCAGCCTTTCTCATGGTGGCTACACCTTC; cdr3_aa: CASSLSHGGYTF; d_call: NA; v_call: TRBV7-2; clone_size: few; cdr3_length: 12; j_call: TRBJ1-2
cdr3_nt: TGCGCCAGCAGCACGGATGGGGTCTCCTACAATGAGCAGTTCTTC; cdr3_aa: CASSTDGVSYNEQFF; d_call: NA; v_call: TRBV5-1; clone_size: many; cdr3_length: 15; j_call: TRBJ2-1
cdr3_nt: TGTGCCAGCAGTCGACTAGTGGCTCAAGAGACCCAGTACTTC; cdr3_aa: CASSRLVAQETQYF; d_call: NA; v_call: TRBV12-3/TRBV12-4; clone_size: NA; cdr3_length: 14; j_call: TRBJ2-5
cdr3_nt: TGCGCCAGCAGCTTAGACTGGACAGGGGAAGTCGGGGAGACCCAGTACTTC; cdr3_aa: CASSLDWTGEVGETQYF; d_call: TRBD1; v_call: TRBV5-1; clone_size: many; cdr3_length: 17; j_call: TRBJ2-5
cdr3_nt: TGTGCCAGCAGCCCCGCAGGGGCTTCTAACTATGGCTACACCTTC; cdr3_aa: CASSPAGASNYGYTF; d_call: NA; v_call: TRBV4-2; clone_size: NA; cdr3_length: 15; j_call: TRBJ1-2
cdr3_nt: TGTGCCACCAGCAGATCACGGGACAGTGCGTTGTGGGTTTTT; cdr3_aa: CATSRSRDSALWVF; d_call: TRBD1; v_call: TRBV15; clone_size: many; cdr3_length: 14; j_call: TRBJ1-4
cdr3_nt: TGCAGCGCCCAGCAACAAAGCACAGATACGCAGTATTTT; cdr3_aa: CSAQQQSTDTQYF; d_call: NA; v_call: TRBV29-1; clone_size: NA; cdr3_length: 13; j_call: TRBJ2-3
cdr3_nt: TGCGCCAGCAGCTATGAAGACACTGAAGCTTTCTTT; cdr3_aa: CASSYEDTEAFF; d_call: NA; v_call: TRBV5-1; clone_size: NA; cdr3_length: 12; j_call: TRBJ1-1
cdr3_nt: TGCGCCAGCAGCTCAAGGGGACAGTCCGACACTGAAGCTTTCTTT; cdr3_aa: CASSSRGQSDTEAFF; d_call: TRBD1; v_call: TRBV5-1; clone_size: many; cdr3_length: 15; j_call: TRBJ1-1
cdr3_nt: TGTGCCAGCACCCCGGACAGGACTGGCTATAATTCACCCCTCCACTTT; cdr3_aa: CASTPDRTGYNSPLHF; d_call: TRBD1; v_call: TRBV12-3/TRBV12-4; clone_size: many; cdr3_length: 16; j_call: TRBJ1-6
cdr3_nt: TGCGCCAGCAGCCAACACAATGAGCAGTTCTTC; cdr3_aa: CASSQHNEQFF; d_call: NA; v_call: TRBV5-1; clone_size: many; cdr3_length: 11; j_call: TRBJ2-1
cdr3_nt: TGTGCCAGCAGTGGGGCAGGGGGCAGATATAGCAATCAGCCCCAGCATTTT; cdr3_aa: CASSGAGGRYSNQPQHF; d_call: TRBD1; v_call: TRBV27; clone_size: many; cdr3_length: 17; j_call: TRBJ1-5
cdr3_nt: TGTGCCAGCAGTCAAATGGGATTCGCTGAAGCTTTCTTT; cdr3_aa: CASSQMGFAEAFF; d_call: NA; v_call: TRBV27; clone_size: few; cdr3_length: 13; j_call: TRBJ1-1
cdr3_nt: TGTGCCATCAAGGTTACTTCCCTTAGCACAGATACGCAGTATTTT; cdr3_aa: CAIKVTSLSTDTQYF; d_call: NA; v_call: TRBV10-3; clone_size: many; cdr3_length: 15; j_call: TRBJ2-3
cdr3_nt: TGCGCCAGCAGCTCCGGGGGATTGAATTACAATGAGCAGTTCTTC; cdr3_aa: CASSSGGLNYNEQFF; d_call: NA; v_call: TRBV5-1; clone_size: many; cdr3_length: 15; j_call: TRBJ2-1
cdr3_nt: TGCAGCGTAGGACAGGGTTGGGCTGAAGCTTTCTTT; cdr3_aa: CSVGQGWAEAFF; d_call: TRBD1; v_call: TRBV29-1; clone_size: few; cdr3_length: 12; j_call: TRBJ1-1
cdr3_nt: TGTGCCAGCAGTTTAGGGGCGGTCAATCAGCCCCAGCATTTT; cdr3_aa: CASSLGAVNQPQHF; d_call: NA; v_call: TRBV28; clone_size: NA; cdr3_length: 14; j_call: TRBJ1-5
cdr3_nt: TGCAGTGCTATAGACAGCTCCAAGGTTAGCACAGATACGCAGTATTTT; cdr3_aa: CSAIDSSKVSTDTQYF; d_call: NA; v_call: TRBV20-1; clone_size: many; cdr3_length: 16; j_call: TRBJ2-3
cdr3_nt: TGCAGCGTTGAAGAAGGGGGGGCGCGCACAGATACGCAGTATTTT; cdr3_aa: CSVEEGGARTDTQYF; d_call: NA; v_call: TRBV29-1; clone_size: many; cdr3_length: 15; j_call: TRBJ2-3
cdr3_nt: TGTGCCAGCAGCACGGGGCTGACCACAGATACGCAGTATTTT; cdr3_aa: CASSTGLTTDTQYF; d_call: NA; v_call: TRBV7-6; clone_size: many; cdr3_length: 14; j_call: TRBJ2-3
cdr3_nt: TGTGCCAGCAGCGAAACCGGGACTAGCGGGGGGACAGATACGCAGTATTTT; cdr3_aa: CASSETGTSGGTDTQYF; d_call: TRBD2; v_call: TRBV2; clone_size: NA; cdr3_length: 17; j_call: TRBJ2-3
cdr3_nt: TGTGCCAGCAGCAACGACAGGGTAAGGGGTCAGCCCCAGCATTTT; cdr3_aa: CASSNDRVRGQPQHF; d_call: TRBD1; v_call: TRBV12-3/TRBV12-4; clone_size: many; cdr3_length: 15; j_call: TRBJ1-5
cdr3_nt: TGTGCCAGCAGCCGTGCTCGGACAGGGGGCTTGACCTACGAGCAGTACTTC; cdr3_aa: CASSRARTGGLTYEQYF; d_call: TRBD1; v_call: TRBV3-1; clone_size: few; cdr3_length: 17; j_call: TRBJ2-7
cdr3_nt: TGCGCCAGCAGCTGGGGGGACAACGGCTATGGCTACACCTTC; cdr3_aa: CASSWGDNGYGYTF; d_call: NA; v_call: TRBV5-1; clone_size: many; cdr3_length: 14; j_call: TRBJ1-2
cdr3_nt: TGTGCCAGCAGCTTAGTTTTCTCCGGGACTTACTCACCCCTCCACTTT; cdr3_aa: CASSLVFSGTYSPLHF; d_call: NA; v_call: TRBV7-8; clone_size: many; cdr3_length: 16; j_call: TRBJ1-6
cdr3_nt: TGCAGCGTTGAAGAGAACACTGAAGCTTTCTTT; cdr3_aa: CSVEENTEAFF; d_call: NA; v_call: TRBV29-1; clone_size: many; cdr3_length: 11; j_call: TRBJ1-1
cdr3_nt: TGTGCCAGCAGCTTAGGATCCGGTCAGTCCGGCGAGCAGTACTTC; cdr3_aa: CASSLGSGQSGEQYF; d_call: NA; v_call: TRBV7-9; clone_size: NA; cdr3_length: 15; j_call: TRBJ2-7
cdr3_nt: TGTGCCAGCAGCCAAGTCTCAGGGGGCGCCGGGAATGAGCAGTTCTTC; cdr3_aa: CASSQVSGGAGNEQFF; d_call: TRBD1; v_call: TRBV3-1; clone_size: NA; cdr3_length: 16; j_call: TRBJ2-1
cdr3_nt: TGTGCCAGCAGTGAAATATCCGCGGGAGAGACCCAGTACTTC; cdr3_aa: CASSEISAGETQYF; d_call: NA; v_call: TRBV2; clone_size: once; cdr3_length: 14; j_call: TRBJ2-5
cdr3_nt: TGCAGTGCTGCGACTGACAGGGTCGCTGGGGGTGACACCTTC; cdr3_aa: CSAATDRVAGGDTF; d_call: TRBD1; v_call: TRBV20-1; clone_size: NA; cdr3_length: 14; j_call: TRBJ1-2
cdr3_nt: TGCGCCAGCAGCAGCGGACTAGCCTACAATGAGCAGTTCTTC; cdr3_aa: CASSSGLAYNEQFF; d_call: TRBD2; v_call: TRBV5-1; clone_size: few; cdr3_length: 14; j_call: TRBJ2-1
cdr3_nt: TGTGCCAGCTCGGGGAAAGGAGGTGGCTACACCTTC; cdr3_aa: CASSGKGGGYTF; d_call: NA; v_call: TRBV27; clone_size: many; cdr3_length: 12; j_call: TRBJ1-2
cdr3_nt: TGTGCCAGCAGTGAATTGCGAGGACAATCAAGCGAGCAGTACTTC; cdr3_aa: CASSELRGQSSEQYF; d_call: NA; v_call: TRBV25-1; clone_size: many; cdr3_length: 15; j_call: TRBJ2-7